One and the same sample provided the 14 T cell receptor beta chains below, sequenced in a study of blood T cells in healthy people across ages. A second roughly 6 to 12 cycle PCR used barcoded and J-beta primers. TCRdb analysed the 5' RACE reads with MiXCR anew, one entry per CDR3 protein. The sample gives roughly 640,000 distinct CDR3 sequences, approximately 30% of which show up once; 15% to 18% is in the top ten. Sequenced: blood. All receptors derive from an elderly woman in good health.

This clonotype was seen at least ten times. This chain links TRBV5-1 with TRBJ1-1, with unresolved D. The germline CDR1 and CDR2 sequences are SGHRS and YFSETQ. CDR3 length equals 14 residues. V was trimmed by 2 bases and J by 0 bases, leaving 8 bases between them. The CDR3 nucleotides read TGCGCCAGCAGCTTAACCAGGATGAACACTGAAGCTTTCTTT. Translation gives CASSLTRMNTEAFF.

This clonotype turned up a few times. The chain links TRBV7-9 to TRBJ1-3, with D perhaps TRBD1 (5 bases). There are 17 residues in the CDR3. V was trimmed by 5 bases and J by 1 base, leaving 18 bases between them. Germline CDR1 and CDR2: SEHNR and FQNEAQ (reference sequence). CDR3 amino acids: CASSPRPGADSGNTIYF. The CDR3 region has the DNA TGTGCCAGCAGCCCCCGCCCCGGGGCAGATTCTGGAAACACCATATATTTT.

The V call is TRBV2, the J call TRBJ2-3, with D perhaps TRBD2 (6 bases). This CDR3 contains 14 residues. CDR1 and CDR2 (germline): SNHLY, FYNNEI. V was shortened by 7 bases and J by 2 bases, with 13 bases between the two germline ends. CDR3 region: CASNGLLYTDTQYF. In DNA, the CDR3 is TGTGCCAGCAACGGACTACTTTACACAGATACGCAGTATTTT.

Details on this clonotype: This sequence may be a read error, since a much larger clone differs from it by one base. The rearrangement joins TRBV10-3 to TRBJ2-5; a weak D match, TRBD1 (5 bases). This CDR3 has 12 residues. From germline, CDR1 is ENHRY and CDR2 SYGVKD. V shed 4 bases and J shed 11 bases, with 14 bases lying between them. The CDR3 here is CAISAQGTEQYF. The DNA for the CDR3 is TGTGCCATCAGTGCTCAGGGTACTGAGCAGTACTTC.

This clonotype was seen repeatedly, ten times or more. This sequence joins TRBV28 and TRBJ2-1; 7 bases fit TRBD1. The CDR3 loop spans 14 amino acids. V dropped 3 bases and J dropped 3; count of bases not matched to a gene: 2. Looked up from germline, CDR1 is MDHEN and CDR2 is SYDVKM. The CDR3 region is CASSLNRGYNEQFF. In DNA form, the CDR3 reads TGTGCCAGCAGTTTGAACAGGGGCTACAATGAGCAGTTCTTC.

This clonotype has more than one count but fewer than ten. This may arise from a read error, as a much more abundant clone is one base away. The V call is TRBV5-1, the J call TRBJ2-5, with TRBD2 matching 7 bases. Trimming took 3 bases from V and 4 from J; bases not matched to a gene: 6. This CDR3 spans 14 amino acids. CDR1 and CDR2 (germline): SGHRS, YFSETQ. CDR3 bases: TGCGCCAGCAGCTGCGGGGGTTTCGCAGAGACCCAGTACTTC. Translation gives CASSCGGFAETQYF.

The table lists this clonotype with many counts. The chain uses TRBV5-1 and TRBJ2-7; D not resolved. The CDR3 runs 16 residues. Germline lookup yields CDR1 SGHRS and CDR2 YFSETQ. The V gene lost 0 bases and the J gene lost 0 bases, with 13 bases spanning the gap. This chain's CDR3 is CASSLDPGRSSYEQYF. CDR3 in DNA: TGCGCCAGCAGCTTGGACCCAGGACGGAGCTCCTACGAGCAGTACTTC.

This clonotype was recorded at least ten times. The chain joins TRBV9 to TRBJ2-4; D is ambiguous. The CDR3 loop spans 13 amino acids. Per germline, CDR1 SGDLS and CDR2 YYNGEE. Deletions cut 0 bases from V and 8 bases from J, with 9 bases between. The CDR3 loop is CASSVGQSDIQYF. Here the CDR3 DNA reads TGTGCCAGCAGCGTAGGTCAGTCGGACATTCAGTACTTC.

The CDR3: CASSDWYRRVYGYTF. For the CDR3, the DNA is TGTGCCAGCAGTGATTGGTACAGAAGGGTCTATGGCTACACCTTC. The chain uses TRBV6-1 and TRBJ1-2; D not resolved. The V end was cut by 3 bases, the J end by 4 bases, with 15 bases between. This CDR3 region has 15 residues. Germline V gene lookup returns CDR1 MNHNS and CDR2 SASEGT.

Many counts were recorded for this clonotype. The chain has TRBV12-3 or TRBV12-4 and TRBJ1-2; 9 bases line up with TRBD1. Trimming cost V 9 bases and J 6 bases; bases outside gene matches: 11. The CDR3 covers 14 residues. The CDR3 is CASVPGQGIDGYTF. The CDR3 DNA is TGTGCCAGTGTTCCGGGACAGGGAATCGATGGCTACACCTTC.

V and J are TRBV4-1 and TRBJ1-1; a weak D match, TRBD1 (5 bases). Trimming took off 2 bases at V and 5 bases at J, with 15 bases between the two ends. The CDR3 consists of 15 residues. The germline V gene encodes CDR1 MGHRA and CDR2 YSYEKL. CDR3 sequence: CASSQTGTGRTEAFF. CDR3 coding DNA: TGCGCCAGCAGCCAAACCGGGACGGGTCGGACTGAAGCTTTCTTT.

This clonotype was detected ten times or more. The chain has TRBV11-2 and TRBJ2-5, with D unresolved. This CDR3 comprises 14 residues. Germline CDR1 and CDR2: SGHAT and FQNNGV. Trimming stripped 0 bases from V and 7 bases from J, with 12 bases between. CDR3 residues: CASSLESLAGTQYF. CDR3 DNA sequence: TGTGCCAGCAGCTTAGAGAGTCTGGCAGGGACCCAGTACTTC.

This clonotype was seen repeatedly, ten times or more. This chain connects TRBV20-1 to TRBJ2-5; 8 positions agree with TRBD2. The CDR3 has 13 residues. Germline CDR1 reads DFQATT; CDR2 reads SNEGSKA (reference sequence). J gave up 5 bases and V 3 bases, and 5 bases lay outside the gene matches. The CDR3 loop reads CSASWRGVETQYF. CDR3 sequence (DNA): TGCAGTGCTAGTTGGCGGGGGGTCGAGACCCAGTACTTC.

As for this clonotype: It may be a read error: a sequence one base away is much more abundant. The DNA of the CDR3 is TGCAGTGCTGACGGTACACTCGATTTAACCAAAAACATTCAGTACTTC. Protein product: CSADGTLDLTKNIQYF. The rearrangement joins TRBV20-1 to TRBJ2-4; no firm D call. This CDR3 spans 16 amino acids. V dropped 5 bases and J dropped 2 bases, with 19 bases sitting between them. Germline CDR1 is DFQATT and CDR2 is SNEGSKA (reference sequence).